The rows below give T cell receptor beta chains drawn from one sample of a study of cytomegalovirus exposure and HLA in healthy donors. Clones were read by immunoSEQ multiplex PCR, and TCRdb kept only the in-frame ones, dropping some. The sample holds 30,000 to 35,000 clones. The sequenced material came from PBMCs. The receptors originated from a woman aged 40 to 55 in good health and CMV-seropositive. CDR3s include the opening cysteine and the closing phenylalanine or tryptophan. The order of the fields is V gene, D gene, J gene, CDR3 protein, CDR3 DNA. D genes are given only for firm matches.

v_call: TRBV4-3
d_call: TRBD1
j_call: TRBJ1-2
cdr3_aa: CASSSTGGYGYTF
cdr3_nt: TGCGCCAGCAGCTCGACAGGGGGCTATGGCTACACCTTC

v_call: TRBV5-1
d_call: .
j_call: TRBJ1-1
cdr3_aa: CASSFTSENTEAFF
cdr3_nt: TGCGCCAGCAGCTTCACGTCAGAGAACACTGAAGCTTTCTTT

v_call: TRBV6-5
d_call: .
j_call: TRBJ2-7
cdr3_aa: CASSYSQRNEQYF
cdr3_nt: TGTGCCAGCAGTTACTCACAACGTAACGAGCAGTACTTC

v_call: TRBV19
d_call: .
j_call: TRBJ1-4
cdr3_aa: CASNLRDFSEKLFF
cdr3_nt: TGTGCCAGTAATCTCAGGGATTTCAGTGAAAAACTGTTTTTT

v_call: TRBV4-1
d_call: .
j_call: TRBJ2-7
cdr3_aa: CASSPGIGGGYEQYF
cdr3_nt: TGCGCCAGCAGCCCAGGGATCGGGGGAGGCTACGAGCAGTACTTC

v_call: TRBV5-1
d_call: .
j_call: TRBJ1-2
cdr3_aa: CASSLTGTISGYTF
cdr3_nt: TGCGCCAGCAGCTTAACCGGGACAATCTCCGGCTACACCTTC

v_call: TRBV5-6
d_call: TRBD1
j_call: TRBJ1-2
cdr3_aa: CASSAGTGVVYGYTF
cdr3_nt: TGTGCCAGCAGCGCAGGGACAGGGGTAGTCTATGGCTACACCTTC

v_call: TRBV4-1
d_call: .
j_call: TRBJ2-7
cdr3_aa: CASSQDPRTGRAWEQYF
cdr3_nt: TGCGCCAGCAGCCAAGATCCTCGAACAGGCAGGGCCTGGGAGCAGTACTTC

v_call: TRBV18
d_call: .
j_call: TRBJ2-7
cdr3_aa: CASSPYSSYEQYF
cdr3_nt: TGTGCCAGCTCACCATATAGCTCCTACGAGCAGTACTTC

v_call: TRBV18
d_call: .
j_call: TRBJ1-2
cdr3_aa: CASWEGNYGYTF
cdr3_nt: TGTGCCAGCTGGGAGGGGAACTATGGCTACACCTTC

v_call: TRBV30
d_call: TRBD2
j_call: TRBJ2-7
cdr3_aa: CAWSLGGSSYEQYF
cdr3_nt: TGTGCCTGGAGTTTGGGCGGGAGCTCCTACGAGCAGTACTTC

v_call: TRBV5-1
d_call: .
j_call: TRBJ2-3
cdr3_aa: CASNQGGGTDTQYF
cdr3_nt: TGCGCCAGCAACCAGGGGGGCGGAACAGATACGCAGTATTTT

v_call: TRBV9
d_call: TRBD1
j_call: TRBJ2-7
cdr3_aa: CASSVTGVSAYEQYF
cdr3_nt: TGTGCCAGCAGTGTGACAGGGGTTTCGGCCTACGAGCAGTACTTC

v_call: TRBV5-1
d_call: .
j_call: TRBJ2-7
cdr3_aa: CASSLVRGRRDEQYF
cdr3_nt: TGCGCCAGCAGCTTGGTTCGGGGGAGGAGGGACGAGCAGTACTTC

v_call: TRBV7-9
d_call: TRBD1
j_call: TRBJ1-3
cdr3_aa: CASSRQGTDSTIYF
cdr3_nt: TGTGCCAGCAGCCGACAGGGCACGGACAGCACCATATATTTT

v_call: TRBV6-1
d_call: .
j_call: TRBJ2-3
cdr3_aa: CASSLYTDTQYF
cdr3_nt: TGTGCCAGCAGTCTGTACACAGATACGCAGTATTTT

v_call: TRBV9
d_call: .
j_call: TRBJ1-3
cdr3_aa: CASSVAGVGNTIYF
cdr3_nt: TGTGCCAGCAGCGTAGCGGGGGTTGGAAACACCATATATTTT

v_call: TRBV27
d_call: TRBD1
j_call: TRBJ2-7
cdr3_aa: CASRRERQGAWYEQYF
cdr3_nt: TGTGCCAGCAGACGCGAGAGACAGGGGGCCTGGTACGAGCAGTACTTC

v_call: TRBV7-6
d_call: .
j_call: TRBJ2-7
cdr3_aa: CASSLILGGDEQYF
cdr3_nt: TGTGCCAGCAGCTTAATTCTAGGAGGGGACGAGCAGTACTTC

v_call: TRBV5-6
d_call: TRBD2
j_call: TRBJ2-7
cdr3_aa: CASSSNGLAGGIHEQYF
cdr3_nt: TGTGCCAGCAGCTCTAATGGGTTGGCGGGAGGGATCCACGAGCAGTACTTC

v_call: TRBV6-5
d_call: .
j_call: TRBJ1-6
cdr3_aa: CASSGTGGRSPLHF
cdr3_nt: TGTGCCAGCAGTGGCACGGGGGGGAGGTCACCCCTCCACTTT

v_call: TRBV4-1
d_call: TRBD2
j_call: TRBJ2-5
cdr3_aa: CASSQGGLAGIGTQYF
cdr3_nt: TGCGCCAGCAGCCAAGGCGGGCTAGCGGGAATTGGGACCCAGTACTTC

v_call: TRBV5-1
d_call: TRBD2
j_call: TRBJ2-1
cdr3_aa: CASRDPSGSNEQFF
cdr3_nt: TGCGCCAGCAGGGATCCGAGCGGGAGCAATGAGCAGTTCTTC

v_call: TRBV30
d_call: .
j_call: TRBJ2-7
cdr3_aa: CAWSRGLYEQYF
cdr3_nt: TGTGCCTGGAGTAGGGGACTCTACGAGCAGTACTTC

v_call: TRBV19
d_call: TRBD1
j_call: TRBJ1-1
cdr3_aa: CASSMKAGGTEAFF
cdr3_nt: TGTGCCAGTAGTATGAAGGCAGGGGGGACTGAAGCTTTCTTT

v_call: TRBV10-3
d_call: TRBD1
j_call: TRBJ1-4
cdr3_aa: CAISKDRPNEKLFF
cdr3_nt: TGTGCCATCAGTAAGGACAGGCCTAATGAAAAACTGTTTTTT

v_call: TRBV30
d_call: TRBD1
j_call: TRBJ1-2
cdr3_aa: CAWSTPGQGMYGYTF
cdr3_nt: TGTGCCTGGAGTACCCCGGGACAGGGGATGTATGGCTACACCTTC

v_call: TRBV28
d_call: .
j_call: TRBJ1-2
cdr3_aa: CASSLIMSGYTF
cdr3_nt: TGTGCCAGCAGTTTGATAATGAGTGGCTACACCTTC

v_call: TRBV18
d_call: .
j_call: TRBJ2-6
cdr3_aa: CASRQGSGANVLTF
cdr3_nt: TGTGCCAGTAGGCAGGGCTCTGGGGCCAACGTCCTGACTTTC

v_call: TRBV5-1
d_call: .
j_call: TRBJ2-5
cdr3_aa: CASSLLAGVETQYF
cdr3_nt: TGCGCCAGCAGCTTGTTGGCAGGGGTAGAGACCCAGTACTTC

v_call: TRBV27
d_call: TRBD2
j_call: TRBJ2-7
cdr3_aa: CASSLLAGNYEQYF
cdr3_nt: TGTGCCAGCAGTTTACTAGCGGGAAACTACGAGCAGTACTTC

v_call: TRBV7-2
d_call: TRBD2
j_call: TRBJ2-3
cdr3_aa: CASSPWTSGTDTQYF
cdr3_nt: TGTGCCAGCAGCCCGTGGACTAGCGGCACAGATACGCAGTATTTT

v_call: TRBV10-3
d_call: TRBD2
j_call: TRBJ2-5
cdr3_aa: CAISPTSGRAGETQYF
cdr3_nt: TGTGCCATCAGCCCGACTAGCGGGAGGGCCGGAGAGACCCAGTACTTC

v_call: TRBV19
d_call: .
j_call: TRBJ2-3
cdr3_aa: CASSLGTWADTQYF
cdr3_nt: TGTGCCAGTAGTCTCGGGACATGGGCAGATACGCAGTATTTT

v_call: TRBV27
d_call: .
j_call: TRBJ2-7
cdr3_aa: CASSRLTSPGEQYF
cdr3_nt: TGTGCCAGCAGTAGACTAACGAGTCCGGGGGAGCAGTACTTC

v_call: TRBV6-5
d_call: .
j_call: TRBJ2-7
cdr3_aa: CASSYLGEHEQYF
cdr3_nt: TGTGCCAGCAGTTATCTAGGGGAACACGAGCAGTACTTC

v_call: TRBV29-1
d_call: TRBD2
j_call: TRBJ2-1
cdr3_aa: CSVETSDQFF
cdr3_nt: TGCAGCGTTGAGACTAGCGATCAGTTCTTC

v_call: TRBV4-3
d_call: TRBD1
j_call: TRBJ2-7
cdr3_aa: CASSPGTGSYEQYF
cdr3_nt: TGCGCCAGCAGCCCCGGGACAGGGTCCTACGAGCAGTACTTC

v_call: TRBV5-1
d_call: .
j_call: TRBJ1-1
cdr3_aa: CASSLFGQGEAFF
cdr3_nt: TGCGCCAGCAGCTTGTTCGGGCAGGGGGAAGCTTTCTTT

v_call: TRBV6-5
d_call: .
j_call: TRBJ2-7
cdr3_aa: CASRGPSSYEQYF
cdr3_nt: TGTGCCAGCAGGGGCCCCAGCTCCTACGAGCAGTACTTC

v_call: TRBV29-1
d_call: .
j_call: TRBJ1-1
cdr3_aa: CSVPVGTEAFF
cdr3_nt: TGCAGCGTCCCGGTTGGCACTGAAGCTTTCTTT

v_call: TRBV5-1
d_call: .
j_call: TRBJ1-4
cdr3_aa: CASSRDGQSNEKLFF
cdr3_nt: TGCGCCAGCAGCCGAGATGGGCAGTCTAATGAAAAACTGTTTTTT

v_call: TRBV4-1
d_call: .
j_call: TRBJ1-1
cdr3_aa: CASSQVVRTDEAFF
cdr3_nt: TGCGCCAGCAGCCAAGTTGTCCGGACAGATGAAGCTTTCTTT

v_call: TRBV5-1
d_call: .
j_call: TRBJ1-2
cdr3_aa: CASSLDSYGYTF
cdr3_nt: TGCGCCAGCAGCCTCGACAGCTATGGCTATACCTTC

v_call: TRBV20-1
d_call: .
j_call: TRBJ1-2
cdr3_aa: CSASANYGYTF
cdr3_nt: TGCAGTGCATCTGCTAACTATGGCTACACCTTC

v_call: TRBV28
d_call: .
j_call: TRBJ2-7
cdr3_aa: CASSQYSGSYEQYF
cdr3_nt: TGTGCCAGCAGCCAGTATTCGGGATCCTACGAGCAGTACTTC

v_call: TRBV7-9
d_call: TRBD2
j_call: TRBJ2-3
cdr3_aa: CASSRSGLGGTDTQYF
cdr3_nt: TGTGCCAGCAGCCGATCTGGACTAGGAGGCACAGATACGCAGTATTTT

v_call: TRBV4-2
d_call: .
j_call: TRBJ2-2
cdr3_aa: CASSQDREMAGELFF
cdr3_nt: TGTGCCAGCAGCCAAGATAGGGAGATGGCCGGGGAGCTGTTTTTT

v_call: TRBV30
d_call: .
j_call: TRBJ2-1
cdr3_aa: CAWSVESGPHNEQFF
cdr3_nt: TGTGCCTGGAGTGTAGAGAGCGGGCCACACAATGAGCAGTTCTTC

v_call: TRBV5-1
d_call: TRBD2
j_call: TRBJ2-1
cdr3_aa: CASSLGVGTGGRHNEQFF
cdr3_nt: TGCGCCAGCAGCTTGGGGGTGGGCACGGGAGGGAGACACAATGAGCAGTTCTTC